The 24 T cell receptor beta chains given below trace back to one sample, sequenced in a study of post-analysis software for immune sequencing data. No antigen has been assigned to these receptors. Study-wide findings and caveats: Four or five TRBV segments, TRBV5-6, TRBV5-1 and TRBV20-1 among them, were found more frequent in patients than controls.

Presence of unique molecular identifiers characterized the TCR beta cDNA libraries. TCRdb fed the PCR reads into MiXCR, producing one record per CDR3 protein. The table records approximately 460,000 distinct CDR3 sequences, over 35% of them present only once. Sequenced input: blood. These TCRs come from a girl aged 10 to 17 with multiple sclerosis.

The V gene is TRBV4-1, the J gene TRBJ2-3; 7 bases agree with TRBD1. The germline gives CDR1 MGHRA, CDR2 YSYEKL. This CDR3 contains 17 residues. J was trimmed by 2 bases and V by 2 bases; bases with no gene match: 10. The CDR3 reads CASSQNGWGQHTDTQYF. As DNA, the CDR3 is TGCGCCAGCAGCCAAAACGGTTGGGGACAGCACACAGATACGCAGTATTTT.

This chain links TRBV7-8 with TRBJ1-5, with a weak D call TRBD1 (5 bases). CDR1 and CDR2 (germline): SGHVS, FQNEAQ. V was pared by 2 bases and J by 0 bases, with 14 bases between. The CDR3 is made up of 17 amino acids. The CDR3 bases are TGTGCCAGCAGCTTAACTTCAGGGCCGATTAGCAATCAGCCCCAGCATTTT. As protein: CASSLTSGPISNQPQHF.

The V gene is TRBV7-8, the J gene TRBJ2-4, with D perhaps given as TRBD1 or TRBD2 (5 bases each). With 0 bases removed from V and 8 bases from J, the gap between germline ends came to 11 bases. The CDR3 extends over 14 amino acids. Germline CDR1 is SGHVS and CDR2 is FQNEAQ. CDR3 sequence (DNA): TGTGCCAGCAGCTTAGCCTCGGGACGTGACATTCAGTACTTC. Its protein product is CASSLASGRDIQYF.

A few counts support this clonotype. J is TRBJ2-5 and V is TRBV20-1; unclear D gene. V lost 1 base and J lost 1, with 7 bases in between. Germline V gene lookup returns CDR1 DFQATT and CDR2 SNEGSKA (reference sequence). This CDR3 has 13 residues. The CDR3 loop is CSARVGSQETQYF. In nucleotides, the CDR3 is TGCAGTGCTAGAGTGGGATCCCAAGAGACCCAGTACTTC.

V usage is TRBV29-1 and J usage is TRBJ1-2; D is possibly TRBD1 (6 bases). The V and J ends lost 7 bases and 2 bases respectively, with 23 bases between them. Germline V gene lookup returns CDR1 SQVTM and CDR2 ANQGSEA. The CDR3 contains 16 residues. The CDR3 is CSAGGPWGGPNYGYTF. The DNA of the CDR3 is TGCAGCGCCGGGGGCCCATGGGGGGGTCCCAACTATGGCTACACCTTC.

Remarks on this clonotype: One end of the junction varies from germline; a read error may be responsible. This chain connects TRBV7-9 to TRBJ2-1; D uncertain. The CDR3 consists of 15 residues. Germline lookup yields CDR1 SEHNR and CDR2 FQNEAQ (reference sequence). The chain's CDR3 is CAGSFAVDAYNEQFF. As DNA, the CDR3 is TGTGCCGGCAGCTTCGCAGTAGACGCCTACAATGAGCAGTTCTTC.

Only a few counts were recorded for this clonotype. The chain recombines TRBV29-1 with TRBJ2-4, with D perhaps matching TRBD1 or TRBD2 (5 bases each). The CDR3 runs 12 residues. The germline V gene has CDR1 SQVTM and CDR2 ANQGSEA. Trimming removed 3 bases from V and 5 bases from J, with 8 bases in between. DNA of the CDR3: TGCAGCGTTGAGGGACGGGAAAACATTCAGTACTTC. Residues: CSVEGRENIQYF.

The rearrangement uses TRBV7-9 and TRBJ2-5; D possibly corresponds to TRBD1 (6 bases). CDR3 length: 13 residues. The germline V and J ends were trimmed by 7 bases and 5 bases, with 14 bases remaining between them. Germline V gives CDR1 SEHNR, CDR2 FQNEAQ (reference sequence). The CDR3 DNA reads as TGTGCCAGCACTTCAGGGACATGGGAGACCCAGTACTTC. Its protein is CASTSGTWETQYF.

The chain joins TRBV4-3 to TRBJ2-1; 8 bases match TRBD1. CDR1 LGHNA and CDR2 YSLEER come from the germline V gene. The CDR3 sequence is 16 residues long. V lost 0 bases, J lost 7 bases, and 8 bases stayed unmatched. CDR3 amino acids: CASSQDHGQGENEQFF. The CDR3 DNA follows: TGCGCCAGCAGCCAAGATCACGGACAGGGTGAGAATGAGCAGTTCTTC.

CDR3 region: CASSYSFGGNNEQFF. In DNA form, the CDR3 reads TGTGCCAGCAGTTACTCATTTGGCGGGAACAATGAGCAGTTCTTC. The chain links TRBV6-2 or TRBV6-3 to TRBJ2-1; D perhaps matches TRBD2 (6 bases). V lost 0 bases and J lost 5, with 11 bases in between. The CDR3 extends over 15 amino acids. Germline V gene lookup returns CDR1 MNHEY and CDR2 SVGEGT.

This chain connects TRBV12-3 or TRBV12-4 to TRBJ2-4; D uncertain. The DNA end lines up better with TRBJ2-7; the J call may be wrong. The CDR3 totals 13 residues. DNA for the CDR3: TGTGCCAGCAGTTTGTATAGGGCCCACGAGCAGTACTTC. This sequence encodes CASSLYRAHEQYF.

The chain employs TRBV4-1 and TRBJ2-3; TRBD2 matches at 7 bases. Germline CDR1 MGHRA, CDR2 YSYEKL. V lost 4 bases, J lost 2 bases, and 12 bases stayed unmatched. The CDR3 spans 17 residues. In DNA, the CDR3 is TGCGCCAGCAGCCGCCCGAGCGGGATTTCGTCCACAGATACGCAGTATTTT. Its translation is CASSRPSGISSTDTQYF.

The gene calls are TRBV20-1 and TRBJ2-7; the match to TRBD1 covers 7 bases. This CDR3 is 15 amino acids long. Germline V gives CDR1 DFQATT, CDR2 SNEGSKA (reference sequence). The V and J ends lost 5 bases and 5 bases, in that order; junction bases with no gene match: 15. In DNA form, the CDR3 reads TGCAGTGCTGAACACGACAGGGAACACGGCCACGAGCAGTACTTC. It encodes CSAEHDREHGHEQYF.

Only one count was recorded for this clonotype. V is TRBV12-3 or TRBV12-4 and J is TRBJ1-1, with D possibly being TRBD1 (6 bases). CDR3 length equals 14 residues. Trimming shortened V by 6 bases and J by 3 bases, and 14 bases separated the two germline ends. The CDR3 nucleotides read TGTGCCAGCAGCTCCTACAGGGCGGACACTGAAGCTTTCTTT. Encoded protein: CASSSYRADTEAFF.

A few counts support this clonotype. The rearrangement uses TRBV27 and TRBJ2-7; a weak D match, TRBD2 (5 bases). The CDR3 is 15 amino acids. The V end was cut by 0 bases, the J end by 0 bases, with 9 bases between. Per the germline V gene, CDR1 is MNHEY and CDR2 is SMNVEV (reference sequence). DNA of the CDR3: TGTGCCAGCAGTTTATCTCGAGGGAGCTCCTACGAGCAGTACTTC. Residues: CASSLSRGSSYEQYF.

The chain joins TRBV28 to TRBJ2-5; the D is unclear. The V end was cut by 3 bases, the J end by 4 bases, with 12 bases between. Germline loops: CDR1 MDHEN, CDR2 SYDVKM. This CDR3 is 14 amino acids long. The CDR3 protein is CASSFPGRRETQYF. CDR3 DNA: TGTGCCAGCAGTTTTCCGGGTAGACGAGAGACCCAGTACTTC.

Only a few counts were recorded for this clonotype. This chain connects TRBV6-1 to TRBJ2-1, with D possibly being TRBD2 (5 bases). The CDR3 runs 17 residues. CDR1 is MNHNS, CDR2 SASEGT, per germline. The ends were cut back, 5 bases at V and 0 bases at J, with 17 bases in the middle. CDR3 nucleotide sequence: TGTGCCAGCAGTCATACGCCAGCGGCTAGCTCCTACAATGAGCAGTTCTTC. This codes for CASSHTPAASSYNEQFF.

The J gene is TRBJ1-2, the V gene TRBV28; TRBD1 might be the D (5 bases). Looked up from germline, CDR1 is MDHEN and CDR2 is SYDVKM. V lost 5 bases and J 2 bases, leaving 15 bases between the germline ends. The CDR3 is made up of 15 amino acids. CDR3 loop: CASSPWLTGNYGYTF. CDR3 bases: TGTGCCAGCAGTCCTTGGCTTACAGGCAACTATGGCTACACCTTC.

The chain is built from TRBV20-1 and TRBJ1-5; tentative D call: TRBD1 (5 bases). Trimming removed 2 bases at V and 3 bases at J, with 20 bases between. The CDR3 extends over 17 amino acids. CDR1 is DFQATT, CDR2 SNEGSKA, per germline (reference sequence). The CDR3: CSARLVGGRGDNQPQHF. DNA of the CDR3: TGCAGTGCTAGACTTGTGGGGGGGAGAGGGGACAATCAGCCCCAGCATTTT.

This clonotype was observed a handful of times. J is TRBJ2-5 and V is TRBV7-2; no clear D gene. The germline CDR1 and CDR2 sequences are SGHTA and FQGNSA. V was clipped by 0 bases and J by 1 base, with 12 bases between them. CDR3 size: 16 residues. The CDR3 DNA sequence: TGTGCCAGCAGCTTAGCTATCACAGCTCTCCAAGAGACCCAGTACTTC. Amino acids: CASSLAITALQETQYF.

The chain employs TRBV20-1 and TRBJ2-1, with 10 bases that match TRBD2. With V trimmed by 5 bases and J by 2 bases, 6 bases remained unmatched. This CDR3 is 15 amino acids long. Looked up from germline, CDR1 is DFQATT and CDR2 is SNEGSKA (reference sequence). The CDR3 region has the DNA TGCAGTGCTTTTAGCGGGAGGACGGCCTACAATGAGCAGTTCTTC. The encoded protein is CSAFSGRTAYNEQFF.

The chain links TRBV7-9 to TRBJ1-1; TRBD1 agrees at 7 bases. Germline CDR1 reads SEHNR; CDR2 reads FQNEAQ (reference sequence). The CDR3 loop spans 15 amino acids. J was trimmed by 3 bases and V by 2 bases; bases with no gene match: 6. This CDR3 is CASSLPPGQDTEAFF. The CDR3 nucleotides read TGTGCCAGCAGCTTACCTCCCGGACAGGACACTGAAGCTTTCTTT. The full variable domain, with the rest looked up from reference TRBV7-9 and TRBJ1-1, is DTGVSQNPRHKITKRGQNVTFRCDPISEHNRLYWYRQTLGQGPEFLTYFQNEAQLEKSRLLSDRFSAERPKGSFSTLEIQRTEQGDSAMYLCASSLPPGQDTEAFFGQGTRLTVV.

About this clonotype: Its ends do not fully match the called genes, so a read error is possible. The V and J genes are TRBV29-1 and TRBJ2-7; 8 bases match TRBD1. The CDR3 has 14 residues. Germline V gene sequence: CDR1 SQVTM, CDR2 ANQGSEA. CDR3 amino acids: CSVVGDRLLETQDF. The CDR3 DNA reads TGCAGCGTTGTGGGGGACAGGTTATTAGAGACCCAGGACTTC.

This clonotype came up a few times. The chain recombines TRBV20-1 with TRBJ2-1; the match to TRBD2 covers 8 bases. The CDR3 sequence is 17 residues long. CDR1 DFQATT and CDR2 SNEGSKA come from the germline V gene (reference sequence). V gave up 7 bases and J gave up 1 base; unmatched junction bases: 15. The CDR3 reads CSGRRSGSPRSYNEQFF. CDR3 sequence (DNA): TGCAGTGGGCGAAGAAGCGGGAGCCCCAGGTCCTACAATGAGCAGTTCTTC.